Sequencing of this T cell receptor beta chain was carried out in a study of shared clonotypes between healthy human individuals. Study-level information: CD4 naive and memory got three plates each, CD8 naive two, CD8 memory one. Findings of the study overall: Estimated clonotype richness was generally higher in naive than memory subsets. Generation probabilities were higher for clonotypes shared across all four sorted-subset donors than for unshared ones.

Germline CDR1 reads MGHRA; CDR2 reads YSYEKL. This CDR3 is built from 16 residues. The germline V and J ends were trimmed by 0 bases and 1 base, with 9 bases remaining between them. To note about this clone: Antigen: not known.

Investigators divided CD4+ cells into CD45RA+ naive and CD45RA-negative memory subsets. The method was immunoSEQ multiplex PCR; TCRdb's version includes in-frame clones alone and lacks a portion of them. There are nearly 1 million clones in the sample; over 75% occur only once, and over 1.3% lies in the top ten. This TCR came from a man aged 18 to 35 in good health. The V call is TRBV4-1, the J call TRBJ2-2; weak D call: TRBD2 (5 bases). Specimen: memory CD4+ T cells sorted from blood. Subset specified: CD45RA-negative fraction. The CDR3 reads CASSQESSGNTGELFF. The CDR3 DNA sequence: TGCGCCAGCAGCCAAGAATCCAGCGGGAACACCGGGGAGCTGTTTTTT.